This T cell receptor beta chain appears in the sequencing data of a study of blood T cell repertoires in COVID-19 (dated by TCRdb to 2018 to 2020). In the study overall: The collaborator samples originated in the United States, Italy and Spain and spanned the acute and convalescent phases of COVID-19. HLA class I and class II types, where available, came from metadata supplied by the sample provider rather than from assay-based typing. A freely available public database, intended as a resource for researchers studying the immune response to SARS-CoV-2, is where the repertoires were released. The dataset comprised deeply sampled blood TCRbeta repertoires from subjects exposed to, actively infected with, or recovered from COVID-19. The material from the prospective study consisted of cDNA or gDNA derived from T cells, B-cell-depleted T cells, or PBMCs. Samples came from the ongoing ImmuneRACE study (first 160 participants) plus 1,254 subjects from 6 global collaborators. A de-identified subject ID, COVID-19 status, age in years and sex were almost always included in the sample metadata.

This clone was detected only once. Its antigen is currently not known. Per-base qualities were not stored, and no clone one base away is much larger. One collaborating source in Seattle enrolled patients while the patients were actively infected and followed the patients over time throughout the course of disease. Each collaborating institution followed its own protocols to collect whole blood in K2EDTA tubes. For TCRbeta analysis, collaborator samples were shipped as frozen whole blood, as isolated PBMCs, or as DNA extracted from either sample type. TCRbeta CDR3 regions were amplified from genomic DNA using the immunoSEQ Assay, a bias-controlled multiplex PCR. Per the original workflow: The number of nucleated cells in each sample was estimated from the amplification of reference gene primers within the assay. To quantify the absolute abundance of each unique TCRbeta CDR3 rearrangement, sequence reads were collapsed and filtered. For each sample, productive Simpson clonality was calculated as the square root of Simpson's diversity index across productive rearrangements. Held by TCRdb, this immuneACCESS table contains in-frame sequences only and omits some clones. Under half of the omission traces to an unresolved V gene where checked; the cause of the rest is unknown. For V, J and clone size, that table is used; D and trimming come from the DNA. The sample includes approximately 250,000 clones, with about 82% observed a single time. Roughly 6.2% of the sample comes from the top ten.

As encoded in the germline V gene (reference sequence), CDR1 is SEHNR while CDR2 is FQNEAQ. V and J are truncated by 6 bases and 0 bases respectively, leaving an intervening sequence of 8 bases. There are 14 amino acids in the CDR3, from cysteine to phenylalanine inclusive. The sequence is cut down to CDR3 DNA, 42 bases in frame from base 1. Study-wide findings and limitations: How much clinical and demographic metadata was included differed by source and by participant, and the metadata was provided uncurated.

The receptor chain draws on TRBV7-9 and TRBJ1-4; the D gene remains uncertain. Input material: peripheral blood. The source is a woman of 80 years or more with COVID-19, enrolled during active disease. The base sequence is TGTGCCAGCAGTATTGCGTCAACTAATGAAAAACTGTTTTTT. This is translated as CASSIASTNEKLFF.